This entry is about one T cell receptor (beta chain). What it binds is not known. Under 3 months was the duration of disease in ophthalmopathy patients, who also had a Clinical Activity Score of at least 3 and a NOSPECS grade of at least 4. Not enrolled were patients with uncontrolled infection, other autoimmune disease, pregnancy or lactation. The entry originates in a study of T cells in Graves' hyperthyroidism and ophthalmopathy. Study-wide findings and caveats: Among thyroid clonotypes expanded above 0.001, most also appeared in blood. For ophthalmopathy, model prediction preceded onset by a median around 7 months.

The CDR3 regions of TCR beta were amplified from RNA transcripts. First-round RT-PCR targeting the TCR CDR3 was performed with the HTBI primer set. In TCRdb, the multiplex PCR reads were re-called with MiXCR into one record per CDR3 protein. The sample has roughly 350,000 distinct CDR3 sequences, more than 14% seen once. Material: blood. The receptor was derived from a woman aged 25 to 39 with Graves' ophthalmopathy.

In DNA, the CDR3 is TGTGCCAGCAGGGTGACAGGGGGCCGTGAAAAACTGTTTTTT. This gives the protein CASRVTGGREKLFF. V gene TRBV28 combines with J gene TRBJ1-4; TRBD1 matches at 10 bases. CDR3 length equals 14 residues. J gave up 7 bases and V 6 bases, and 5 bases lay outside the gene matches. Germline CDR1 and CDR2: MDHEN and SYDVKM.